Detailed here is one TCR beta chain. What it recognizes is unknown. This entry belongs to a study of T cells in localized non-small cell lung cancer. Notes on the study in general: Sequencing covered just one tumor region, so heterogeneity cannot be ruled out. Greater T cell density in blood accompanied longer overall survival.

This CDR3 is built from 14 residues. The V end lost 2 bases, the J end lost 2 bases, and 8 bases lay between the germline ends. The germline CDR1 and CDR2 sequences are SEHNR and FQNEAQ (reference sequence). The method was immunoSEQ multiplex PCR; TCRdb's version includes in-frame clones alone and lacks a portion of them. The table includes fewer than 40,000 clones, roughly 87% detected once. The sequences come from peripheral blood mononuclear cells, collected before any cancer treatment. This rearrangement joins TRBV7-9 to TRBJ2-3; D remains ambiguous. The clonotype was recovered from a man between 40 and 75 years old with stage III lung adenocarcinoma. This chain's CDR3 is CASSLSDFTDTQYF. The CDR3 nucleotides read TGTGCCAGCAGCTTAAGTGACTTCACAGATACGCAGTATTTT.